Below are 5 T cell receptor beta chains sequenced from a single sample in a study of blood T cells in healthy people across ages. A second PCR, run for roughly 7 to 12 cycles, used a sample-barcoded 5' primer plus a J-beta primer mix. TCRdb analysed the 5' RACE reads with MiXCR anew, one entry per CDR3 protein. The sample holds around 780,000 distinct CDR3 sequences; 20% to 30% are singletons and the top ten take about 3%. These data also featured in a second study, about T cells of mothers and their children.

Specimen: blood. The source is a boy aged 5-17 years in good health.

This clonotype was counted only a few times. This chain joins TRBV24-1 and TRBJ2-4; the match to TRBD1 covers 7 bases. The CDR3 contains 16 residues. Trimming took 0 bases from V and 2 from J; bases not matched to a gene: 3. The V gene's germline CDR1 is KGHDR and CDR2 SFDVKD. The CDR3 DNA reads as TGTGCCACCAGTGATTTGGGGGGACAGACCAAAAACATTCAGTACTTC. It specifies CATSDLGGQTKNIQYF.

The chain combines TRBV27 with TRBJ1-5; D may be TRBD1 (6 bases). V was cut by 5 bases and J by 9 bases, with 20 bases left in between. The CDR3 totals 15 residues. Germline CDR1 reads MNHEY; CDR2 reads SMNVEV (reference sequence). The DNA for the CDR3 is TGTGCCAGCAGTCCGACAGGTCTGAATATGCGGCCCCAGCATTTT. This sequence encodes CASSPTGLNMRPQHF.

There are a few counts of this clonotype. This chain connects TRBV2 to TRBJ2-4, with D uncertain. V dropped 3 bases and J dropped 8 bases, with 11 bases sitting between them. From germline, CDR1 is SNHLY and CDR2 FYNNEI. The length of the CDR3 is 13 residues. This CDR3 reads CASSDRATDIQYF. The CDR3, as DNA: TGTGCCAGCAGTGACCGTGCCACCGACATTCAGTACTTC.

In its sample, this clonotype was seen many times. The V gene is TRBV7-9, the J gene TRBJ2-5; TRBD1 aligns across 9 bases. The V and J ends lost 2 bases and 14 bases, in that order; junction bases with no gene match: 6. Germline V lookup: CDR1 SEHNR, CDR2 FQNEAQ (reference sequence). This CDR3 has 12 residues. The CDR3 nucleotides are TGTGCCAGCAGCTTACAAGACAGGGGGAGATACTTC. Its translation is CASSLQDRGRYF.

In this sample, this clonotype turned up a few times. The chain links TRBV6-6 to TRBJ2-3; D gene uncertain. The germline CDR1 and CDR2 sequences are MNHNY and SVGAGI (reference sequence). The CDR3 sequence is 15 residues long. Trimming took 5 bases from V and 1 from J, leaving 13 bases between them. Written as DNA, the CDR3 is TGTGCCAGCAGTGATGACACATCTGGCACAGATACGCAGTATTTT. Protein product: CASSDDTSGTDTQYF.